This T cell receptor (beta chain) originates from a study of shared clonotypes between healthy human individuals. Study-wide findings and caveats: Generation probability values for non-shared clonotypes were lower than those for clonotypes shared by all four donors.

Of note for this clone: The antigen remains unidentified.

Replicate PCRs from sorted subsets contained roughly 220 ng DNA, which is 29,000 or so T cell genomes. Profiled with immunoSEQ multiplex PCR; TCRdb holds only in-frame clones, not every one. The data hold some 1 million clones, with approximately 70% observed a single time. V lost 1 base and J 5 bases, leaving 14 bases between the germline ends. CDR1 and CDR2 (germline): SGHAT, FQNNGV. The CDR3 contains 15 residues. The chain links TRBV11-2 to TRBJ2-5, with D tentatively TRBD1 (6 bases). This clonotype originated in a man aged 18 to 30 in good health. Sequencing was carried out using memory CD4+ T cells sorted from blood. Stated subset: CD45RA-negative fraction. The CDR3 bases are TGTGCCAGCAGCTTAGGTACAGGGTTATACGAGACCCAGTACTTC. Translated: CASSLGTGLYETQYF.